The 3 T cell receptor beta chains reported below all come from one sample, sequenced in a study of T cells in Graves' hyperthyroidism and ophthalmopathy. It was RNA transcripts that yielded the amplified TCR beta CDR3 regions. An initial round of RT-PCR targeting the TCR CDR3 relied on the HTBI primer set. In TCRdb, the multiplex PCR reads were re-called with MiXCR into one record per CDR3 protein. The sample lists over 300,000 distinct CDR3 sequences, around 13% seen once, with approximately 9.9% in the top ten. Sequenced input: blood. These receptors were taken from a woman aged 60-75 years with Graves' hyperthyroidism.

This clonotype was observed many times. V and J are TRBV7-9 and TRBJ2-5; 7 bases map to TRBD1. The J segment lost 4 bases and the V segment lost 8 bases, leaving 4 bases of the junction unmatched. This CDR3 has 12 amino acids. CDR1 is SEHNR and CDR2 is FQNEAQ in the germline V gene (reference sequence). CDR3 residues: CASRPGGETQYF. The CDR3, as DNA: TGTGCCAGCCGACCAGGGGGAGAGACCCAGTACTTC.

This clonotype was recorded at least ten times. V gene TRBV10-3 combines with J gene TRBJ1-1; 9 nucleotides line up with TRBD1. The V gene's germline CDR1 is ENHRY and CDR2 SYGVKD. CDR3 length: 15 amino acids. V was clipped by 5 bases and J by 4 bases; unmatched bases: 8. CDR3 sequence (DNA): TGTGCCATCAGTACCACGGGACAGGGCGGCACTGAAGCTTTCTTT. Translation: CAISTTGQGGTEAFF.

The chain recombines TRBV27 with TRBJ2-5, with TRBD2 identical over 14 bases. Germline V CDR1 and CDR2: MNHEY, SMNVEV (reference sequence). Trimming cost V 9 bases and J 7 bases; bases outside gene matches: 19. There are 18 residues in the CDR3. The CDR3 region is CASSSAPGGLAGAGTQYF. The DNA of the CDR3 is TGTGCCAGTTCGTCGGCCCCCGGGGGACTAGCGGGAGCGGGGACCCAGTACTTC.